The 23 T cell receptor beta chains below come from one sample, sequenced in a study of blood T cell repertoires in COVID-19. Assay: immunoSEQ multiplex PCR; the TCRdb copy retains only in-frame clones and omits some. In the table there are about 150,000 clones, around three quarters of which are singletons. Material: peripheral blood. These receptors all stem from a man of 80 years or more with acute or convalescent COVID-19.

The chain employs TRBV7-9 and TRBJ1-4; tentatively, D is TRBD1 (6 bases). This CDR3 has 14 residues. V dropped 1 base and J dropped 8 bases, with 11 bases sitting between them. Germline lookup yields CDR1 SEHNR and CDR2 FQNEAQ (reference sequence). The CDR3 sequence is CASSLGTALEKLFF. The CDR3 DNA follows: TGTGCCAGCAGCTTAGGGACAGCTCTAGAAAAACTGTTTTTT.

The chain uses TRBV7-2 and TRBJ2-5; D is perhaps TRBD2 (6 bases). V lost 4 bases to trimming and J lost 2 bases, with 11 bases between them. Germline CDR1 reads SGHTA; CDR2 reads FQGNSA. The CDR3 sequence is 14 residues long. CDR3 region: CASSSSSDQETQYF. The CDR3 bases are TGTGCCAGCAGCTCGTCTAGCGATCAAGAGACCCAGTACTTC.

V is TRBV10-3 and J is TRBJ2-7, with D unclear. Trimming left V 2 bases short and J 0 bases short, with 8 bases between. This CDR3 is 14 amino acids long. Per germline, CDR1 ENHRY and CDR2 SYGVKD. For the CDR3, the DNA is TGTGCCATCAGTGAGACTACAAGCTCCTACGAGCAGTACTTC. It encodes CAISETTSSYEQYF.

This chain joins TRBV5-1 and TRBJ1-1; D might be TRBD1 (5 bases). Between the trimmed V and J ends, which lost 0 bases and 10 bases, there was a span of 10 bases. The CDR3 loop spans 12 amino acids. Germline V gene sequence: CDR1 SGHRS, CDR2 YFSETQ. The CDR3 DNA is TGCGCCAGCAGCTTGGGTACGGGGGGAGCTTTCTTT. This translates into CASSLGTGGAFF.

There are a few counts of this clone. V usage is TRBV11-2 and J usage is TRBJ1-6; no reliable D call. CDR3 length equals 13 residues. V was shortened by 8 bases and J by 3 bases, with 8 bases between the two germline ends. Per the germline V gene, CDR1 is SGHAT and CDR2 is FQNNGV. The chain's CDR3 is CASASGYNSPLHF. The CDR3 DNA is TGTGCCAGCGCGAGCGGCTATAATTCACCCCTCCACTTT.

The gene calls are TRBV11-2 and TRBJ1-4; 9 bases align to TRBD1. The CDR3 covers 15 residues. Germline loops: CDR1 SGHAT, CDR2 FQNNGV. V was clipped by 5 bases and J by 7 bases; unmatched bases: 8. The CDR3 DNA is TGTGCCAGCAGCGGCCTACAGGGGGCAGGTGAAAAACTGTTTTTT. As protein: CASSGLQGAGEKLFF.

This rearrangement joins TRBV24-1 to TRBJ2-3, with 7 bases identical to TRBD2. This CDR3 has 15 residues. Per germline, CDR1 KGHDR and CDR2 SFDVKD. J was trimmed by 3 bases and V by 4 bases; bases with no gene match: 6. The CDR3 spells CATSDSGLGTDTQYF. CDR3 sequence (DNA): TGTGCCACCAGTGACTCAGGACTAGGTACAGATACGCAGTATTTT.

The J gene is TRBJ2-5, the V gene TRBV2, with D perhaps TRBD2 (5 bases). This CDR3 comprises 11 residues. Germline V gives CDR1 SNHLY, CDR2 FYNNEI. V dropped 8 bases and J dropped 5 bases, with 9 bases sitting between them. CDR3 residues: CASVWEETQYF. CDR3 DNA: TGTGCCAGCGTCTGGGAGGAGACCCAGTACTTC.

The rearrangement joins TRBV15 to TRBJ2-1, with TRBD2 matching over 9 bases. The germline V gene encodes CDR1 LNHNV and CDR2 YYDKDF (reference sequence). V shed 0 bases, J shed 1 base, and the junction held 7 bases outside the gene matches. The CDR3 consists of 18 residues. The chain's CDR3 is CATSRDSLLAGSYNEQFF. CDR3 in DNA: TGTGCCACCAGCAGAGATTCCCTTCTAGCGGGGTCCTACAATGAGCAGTTCTTC.

The CDR3 nucleotides read TGTGCCAGCAGCCCAACAGGGTTGGGGAATCAGCCCCAGCATTTT. Amino acids: CASSPTGLGNQPQHF. V usage is TRBV28 and J usage is TRBJ1-5, with a possible D match to TRBD1 (6 bases). The germline CDR1 and CDR2 sequences are MDHEN and SYDVKM. V dropped 6 bases and J dropped 4 bases, with 16 bases sitting between them. This CDR3 contains 15 residues.

The rearrangement joins TRBV6-5 to TRBJ2-1, with 11 positions matching TRBD1. This CDR3 has 15 residues. J gave up 12 bases and V 4 bases, and 11 bases lay outside the gene matches. Germline assignment: CDR1 MNHEY and CDR2 SVGAGI. The CDR3 loop is CASSSSGTGGLVQFF. CDR3 in DNA: TGTGCCAGCAGTTCATCCGGGACAGGGGGTTTAGTGCAGTTCTTC.

This rearrangement joins TRBV18 to TRBJ2-5, with D perhaps TRBD2 (7 bases). Deletions cut 1 base from V and 2 bases from J, with 11 bases between. This CDR3 has 15 residues. From germline, CDR1 is KGHSH and CDR2 LQKENI. This CDR3 reads CASSPRGGRQETQYF. The DNA of the CDR3 is TGTGCCAGCTCACCACGGGGGGGCCGGCAAGAGACCCAGTACTTC.

The chain couples TRBV6-1 to TRBJ1-1, with TRBD1 matching 8 bases. J gave up 3 bases and V 3 bases, and 15 bases lay outside the gene matches. This CDR3 is built from 18 residues. Germline V gene data show CDR1 as MNHNS and CDR2 as SASEGT. Here the CDR3 reads CASSDLIGQGRRDTEAFF. Here the CDR3 DNA reads TGTGCCAGCAGTGACCTTATTGGACAGGGTCGGAGGGACACTGAAGCTTTCTTT.

This clone turned up a few times. The chain uses TRBV5-1 and TRBJ2-3; D ambiguous. The V end was cut by 6 bases, the J end by 1 base, with 9 bases between. This CDR3 region has 13 residues. Germline-derived CDR1 and CDR2 are SGHRS and YFSETQ. The CDR3 region is CASTRPGTDTQYF. CDR3 nucleotide sequence: TGCGCCAGCACCCGCCCGGGCACAGATACGCAGTATTTT.

V usage is TRBV29-1 and J usage is TRBJ1-1, with D possibly TRBD1 on 6 matching bases. V gave up 1 base and J gave up 6 bases, with 12 bases separating them. From germline, CDR1 is SQVTM and CDR2 ANQGSEA. The CDR3 runs 13 residues. The CDR3 DNA sequence: TGCAGCGTTGAAGGACAGGTCCAGTCTGAAGCTTTCTTT. It translates to CSVEGQVQSEAFF. The entire variable domain, with the rest obtained from reference TRBV29-1 and TRBJ1-1, is as follows: SAVISQKPSRDICQRGTSLTIQCQVDSQVTMMFWYRQQPGQSLTLIATANQGSEATYESGFVIDKFPISRPNLTFSTLTVSNMSPEDSSIYLCSVEGQVQSEAFFGQGTRLTVV.

This chain uses TRBV5-1 with TRBJ2-7; TRBD1 might be the D (6 bases). The V end lost 4 bases, the J end lost 6 bases, and 20 bases lay between the germline ends. CDR1 is SGHRS and CDR2 is YFSETQ in the germline V gene. The CDR3 is made up of 15 amino acids. The CDR3 is CASSRPTGNRREQYF. The CDR3 DNA reads as TGCGCCAGCAGCCGACCGACAGGAAACCGTCGCGAGCAGTACTTC.

CDR3 in amino acids: CSASASGGGEEQYV. CDR3 DNA sequence: TGCAGTGCTAGTGCTAGCGGGGGGGGCGAGGAGCAGTACGTC. This chain uses TRBV20-1 with TRBJ2-7; 12 positions agree with TRBD2. The CDR3 extends over 14 amino acids. J lost 7 bases, V lost 3 bases, and 7 bases had no gene match. The germline CDR1 and CDR2 sequences are DFQATT and SNEGSKA (reference sequence).

This chain links TRBV27 with TRBJ1-4, with D perhaps matching TRBD1 (5 bases). The germline CDR1 and CDR2 sequences are MNHEY and SMNVEV (reference sequence). V lost 4 bases, J lost 7 bases, and 16 bases lay in between. The CDR3 spans 15 residues. This chain's CDR3 is CASSSRVTRGEKLFF. CDR3 DNA sequence: TGTGCCAGCAGTTCCCGGGTTACAAGGGGTGAAAAACTGTTTTTT.

This clone was recorded a few times. The chain joins TRBV6-5 to TRBJ1-2; 9 bases align to TRBD1. V shed 5 bases and J 7 bases; nucleotides not matched to a gene: 8. The CDR3 consists of 14 residues. Germline V gene data show CDR1 as MNHEY and CDR2 as SVGAGI. The CDR3 loop reads CASSTGTGTVGYTF. CDR3 DNA sequence: TGTGCCAGCAGTACCGGGACAGGGACGGTTGGCTACACCTTC.

This chain uses TRBV5-1 with TRBJ2-1; 16 bases line up with TRBD2. J was trimmed by 7 bases and V by 7 bases; bases with no gene match: 2. CDR1 is SGHRS, CDR2 YFSETQ, per germline. The CDR3 extends over 14 amino acids. The CDR3 DNA follows: TGCGCCAGCGGGACTAGCGGGGGGGCAAATGAGCAGTTCTTC. Translating it yields CASGTSGGANEQFF.

This rearrangement joins TRBV18 to TRBJ2-7, with 9 bases fitting TRBD1. The CDR3 spans 15 residues. Per the germline V gene, CDR1 is KGHSH and CDR2 is LQKENI. The J segment lost 2 bases and the V segment lost 3 bases, leaving 5 bases of the junction unmatched. The CDR3 loop is CASSPDRGLAYEQYF. For the CDR3, the DNA is TGTGCCAGCTCACCGGACAGGGGCCTTGCCTACGAGCAGTACTTC.

The sample holds a few counts of this clone. This sequence joins TRBV2 and TRBJ1-4; D gene ambiguous. CDR1 and CDR2 from the germline V gene are SNHLY and FYNNEI. The CDR3 has 14 amino acids. V lost 1 base and J lost 8, with 11 bases in between. DNA for the CDR3: TGTGCCAGCAGTGAAGTAGGCAGAGGCGAAAAACTGTTTTTT. This gives the protein CASSEVGRGEKLFF.

The chain links TRBV18 to TRBJ2-1; 8 bases align to TRBD2. CDR3 length: 16 residues. Germline values: CDR1 KGHSH, CDR2 LQKENI. Germline trimming cut 2 bases from V and 9 bases from J; bases unmatched to any gene: 12. The CDR3 protein is CASSPSGRGGAGEQFF. As DNA, the CDR3 is TGTGCCAGCTCACCAAGCGGGAGAGGGGGGGCTGGTGAGCAGTTCTTC. Filled out from reference TRBV18 and TRBJ2-1, the complete variable domain reads NAGVMQNPRHLVRRRGQEARLRCSPMKGHSHVYWYRQLPEEGLKFMVYLQKENIIDESGMPKERFSAEFPKEGPSILRIQQVVRGDSAAYFCASSPSGRGGAGEQFFGPGTRLTVL.